These T cell receptor beta chains were read from a single sample in a study of cytomegalovirus exposure and HLA in healthy donors. TCRdb's copy holds only in-frame clones and misses some; the assay was immunoSEQ multiplex PCR. The data contain some 130,000 clones, 60% to 80% of them singletons. The source material was PBMCs. The receptors shown here come from a male donor in good health and CMV-seronegative. Both conserved end residues are part of each CDR3. The D gene is left open where the match is weak. The size entry is marked missing in some rows and otherwise reads once, few, many or a size class.

J gene,D gene,clone size,V gene,CDR3 DNA,CDR3 protein
TRBJ2-5,TRBD2,NA,TRBV27,TGTGCCAGCAGTCCAAGCGGGGGTGTGGTAGAGACCCAGTACTTC,CASSPSGGVVETQYF
TRBJ2-3,NA,NA,TRBV18,TGTGCCAGCTCACCATTAGGGGGGGAAAGAGATACGCAGTATTTT,CASSPLGGERDTQYF
TRBJ1-6,NA,NA,TRBV6-5,TGTGCCAGCAGTTACTCGCAGGGTTCGAATTCACCCCTCCACTTT,CASSYSQGSNSPLHF
TRBJ2-7,TRBD2,NA,TRBV9,TGTGCCAGCAGCCCCACCCTGACTAGCGGGGTTCCCTACGAGCAGTACTTC,CASSPTLTSGVPYEQYF
TRBJ2-2,TRBD2,few,TRBV19,TGTGCCAGTAGTTTTTGGACTAGCGGGACCACCGGGGAGCTGTTTTTT,CASSFWTSGTTGELFF
TRBJ1-5,NA,NA,TRBV5-5,TGTGCCAGCAGCTTCGTACAGGGCAATCAGCCCCAGCATTTT,CASSFVQGNQPQHF
TRBJ2-7,TRBD2,few,TRBV5-1,TGCGCCAGCAGCCCAGGGACTAGCGGGAACTACGAGCAGTACTTC,CASSPGTSGNYEQYF
TRBJ2-1,NA,once,TRBV10-1,TGCGCCAGCGGGTTGTCAGGGAAGGGTCTGTCCCCCCATGAGCAGTTCTTC,CASGLSGKGLSPHEQFF
TRBJ2-1,TRBD2,NA,TRBV5-1,TGCGCCAGCAGCTTGACTAGCGGCAACAATGAGCAGTTCTTC,CASSLTSGNNEQFF
TRBJ2-5,TRBD1,NA,TRBV18,TGTGCCAGCTCACCTTCCGGACAGGGCGGGGAGCAGTACTTC,CASSPSGQGGEQYF
TRBJ1-6,NA,NA,TRBV27,TGTGCCAGCAGTTTGGGCAGGGGCGTTTCACCCCTCCACTTT,CASSLGRGVSPLHF
TRBJ1-1,TRBD1,NA,TRBV27,TGTGCCAGCAGTTTTGGGACAGCTTTTGAAGCTTTCTTT,CASSFGTAFEAFF
TRBJ2-7,TRBD1,few,TRBV7-3,TGTGCCAGCAGCCTGGACAGGACCTCGGACTCGGAGCAGTACTTC,CASSLDRTSDSEQYF
TRBJ2-3,TRBD2,NA,TRBV18,TGTGCCAGCTCACCGAGAGCGGGAGGGCCCACAGATACGCAGTATTTT,CASSPRAGGPTDTQYF
TRBJ1-2,TRBD1,NA,TRBV27,TGTGCCAGCAGTTTCCGGGACAGTCGGAACTATGGCTACACCTTC,CASSFRDSRNYGYTF
TRBJ1-5,TRBD1,NA,TRBV5-1,TGCGCCAGCAGTCGGACAGGGGTGGGCAATCAGCCCCAGCATTTT,CASSRTGVGNQPQHF
TRBJ2-1,NA,NA,TRBV15,TGTGCCACCAGCAGTGGAGGGACAGCTCACTACAATGAGCAGTTCTTC,CATSSGGTAHYNEQFF
TRBJ2-5,NA,NA,TRBV5-1,TGCGCCAGCAGCTTGGTGGCAGGCCGAGAGACCCAGTACTTC,CASSLVAGRETQYF
TRBJ2-7,NA,medium-sized,TRBV6-5,TGTGCCAGCATGGTTCAGGCTGATTCTTCCTACGAGCAGTACTTC,CASMVQADSSYEQYF
TRBJ1-5,NA,few,TRBV29-1,TGCAGCGTAAGACAGGATAAGGGACAGCCCCAGCATTTT,CSVRQDKGQPQHF
TRBJ2-7,TRBD1,NA,TRBV18,TGTGCCAGCTCGCCGAAACCCGGGACAGGGGGTTACGAGCAGTACTTC,CASSPKPGTGGYEQYF
TRBJ2-5,NA,NA,TRBV9,TGTGCCAGCACTCAACAATTTGGCATTACGGAGACCCAGTACTTC,CASTQQFGITETQYF